This T cell receptor beta chain appears in the sequencing data of a study of regulatory dendritic cells for organ transplantation. Sorted subsets were CFSE-labeled and cultured approximately 5 days with allogeneic dendritic cells. Remarks on this clone: What it binds is not known.

Sequencing used immunoSEQ multiplex PCR; TCRdb keeps in-frame clones, though not all of them. Here the sample spans more than 9,500 clones, under 90% being singletons. The clonotype comes from a human donor in good health. Input material: naive CD8+ T cells from blood cultured with regulatory dendritic cells. Specified subset: CD45RA+ naive T cells.

CDR3 in amino acids: CASSWDPPQSSYNSPLHF. The CDR3 bases are TGTGCCAGCAGCTGGGACCCTCCTCAGAGCTCCTATAATTCACCCCTCCACTTT. The chain uses TRBV7-2 and TRBJ1-6; D perhaps matches TRBD1 (5 bases). Trimming pared 4 bases from V and 0 bases from J, leaving 16 bases between. Germline CDR1 and CDR2: SGHTA and FQGNSA. The CDR3 consists of 18 residues. The whole variable domain, remainder taken from reference TRBV7-2 and TRBJ1-6, is GAGVSQSPSNKVTEKGKDVELRCDPISGHTALYWYRQSLGQGLEFLIYFQGNSAPDKSGLPSDRFSAERTGGSVSTLTIQRTQQEDSAVYLCASSWDPPQSSYNSPLHFGNGTRLTVT.